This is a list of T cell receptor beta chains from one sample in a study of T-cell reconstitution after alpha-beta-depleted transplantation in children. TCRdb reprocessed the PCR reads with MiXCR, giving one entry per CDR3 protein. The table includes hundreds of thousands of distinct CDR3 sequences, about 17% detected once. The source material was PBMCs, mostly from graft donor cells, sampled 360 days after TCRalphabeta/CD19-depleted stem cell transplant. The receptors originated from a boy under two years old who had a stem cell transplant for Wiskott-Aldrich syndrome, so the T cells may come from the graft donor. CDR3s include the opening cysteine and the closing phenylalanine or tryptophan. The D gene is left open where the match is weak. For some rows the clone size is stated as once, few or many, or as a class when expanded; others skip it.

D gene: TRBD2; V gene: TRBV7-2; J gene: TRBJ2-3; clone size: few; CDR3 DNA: TGTGCCAGCAGCTTTAGGAAGACTAGCGGGAGCACAGATACGCAGTATTTT; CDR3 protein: CASSFRKTSGSTDTQYF
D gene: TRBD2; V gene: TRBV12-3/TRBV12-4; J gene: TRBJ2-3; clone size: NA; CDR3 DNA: TGTGCCAGCTCCCCGCGCGGGGGGGCCGCAGATACGCAGTATTTT; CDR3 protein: CASSPRGGAADTQYF
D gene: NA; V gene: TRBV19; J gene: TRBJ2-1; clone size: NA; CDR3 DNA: TGTGCCAGTAGTACACGGGAGAGTTCCTACAATGAGCAGTTCTTC; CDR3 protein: CASSTRESSYNEQFF
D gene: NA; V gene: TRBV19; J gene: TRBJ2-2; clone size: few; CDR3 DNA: TGTGCCAGTAGTATTCCCACGGTAGCCGGGGAGCTGTTTTTT; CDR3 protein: CASSIPTVAGELFF
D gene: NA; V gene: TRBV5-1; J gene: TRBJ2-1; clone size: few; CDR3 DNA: TGCGCCAGCAGCTTCCCCGGGCGCAATGAGCAGTTCTTC; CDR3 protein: CASSFPGRNEQFF
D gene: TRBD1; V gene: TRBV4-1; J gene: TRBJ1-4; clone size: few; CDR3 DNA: TGCGCCAGCAGCCAAGTTGACAGGGTTAATGAAAAACTGTTTTTT; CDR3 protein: CASSQVDRVNEKLFF
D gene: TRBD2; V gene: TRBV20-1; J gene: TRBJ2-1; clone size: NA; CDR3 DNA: TGCAGTGCTGCGGGACTAGCTTTCTACAATGAGCAGTTCTTC; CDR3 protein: CSAAGLAFYNEQFF
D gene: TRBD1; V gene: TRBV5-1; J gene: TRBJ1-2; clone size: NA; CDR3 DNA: TGCGCCAGCAGCTTGGCTGGTGACAGGGAAGGCTACACCTTC; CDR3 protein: CASSLAGDREGYTF
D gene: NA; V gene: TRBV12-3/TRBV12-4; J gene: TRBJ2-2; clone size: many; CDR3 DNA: TGTGCCAGCAGGAGGTCCACCGGGGAGCTGTTTTTT; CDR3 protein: CASRRSTGELFF
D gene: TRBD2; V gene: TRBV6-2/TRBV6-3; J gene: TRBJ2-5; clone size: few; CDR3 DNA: TGTGCCAGCAGTACTCGGGAGGGCCGTTCGGAGACCCAGTACTTC; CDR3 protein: CASSTREGRSETQYF
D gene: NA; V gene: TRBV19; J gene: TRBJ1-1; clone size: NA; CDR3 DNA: TGTGCCAGTAGTATCTTCGGGGGAACTGAAGCTTTCTTT; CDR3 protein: CASSIFGGTEAFF
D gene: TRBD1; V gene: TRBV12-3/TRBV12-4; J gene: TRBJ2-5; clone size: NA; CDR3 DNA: TGTGCCAGCAGCGGCCTGGGACAGGGGGAGCAAGAGACCCAGTACTTC; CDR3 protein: CASSGLGQGEQETQYF
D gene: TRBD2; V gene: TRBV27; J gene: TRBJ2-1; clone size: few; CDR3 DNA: TGTGCCAGCAGTTTACGGATAGCGGGGGGGTCTAATGAGCAGTTCTTC; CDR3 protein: CASSLRIAGGSNEQFF
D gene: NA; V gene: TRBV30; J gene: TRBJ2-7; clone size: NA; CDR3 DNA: TGTGCCTGGAGTCCGATCGACTACGAGCAGTACTTC; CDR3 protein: CAWSPIDYEQYF
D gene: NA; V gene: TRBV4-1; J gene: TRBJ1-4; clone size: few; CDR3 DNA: TGCGCCAGCAGGTCTGTCTTGGAGGGATATAATGAAAAACTGTTTTTT; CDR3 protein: CASRSVLEGYNEKLFF
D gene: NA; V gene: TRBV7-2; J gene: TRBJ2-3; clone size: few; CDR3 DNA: TGTGCCAGCAGCTTAGCTGGGAATACGCAGTATTTT; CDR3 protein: CASSLAGNTQYF
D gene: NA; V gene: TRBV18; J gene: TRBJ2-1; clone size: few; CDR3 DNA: TGTGCCAGCTCACCAGGGGACAATGAGCAGTTCTTC; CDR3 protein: CASSPGDNEQFF